This T cell receptor beta chain was captured by sequencing in a study of T cells in Graves' hyperthyroidism and ophthalmopathy. Whole-study results and caveats: Ophthalmopathy was separated from stable hyperthyroidism by a 13 V-J model.

What was amplified from RNA transcripts were TCR beta CDR3 regions. The HTBI primer set served for first-round RT-PCR of the TCR CDR3. TCRdb analysed the multiplex PCR reads with MiXCR anew, one entry per CDR3 protein. The data contain 600,000 to 650,000 distinct CDR3 sequences, less than 25% of them singletons. The authors obtained PBMCs from around 10 ml of fresh peripheral blood. This clonotype was counted between two and nine times. No antigen is known for it. The length of the CDR3 is 15 residues. From germline, CDR1 is SGDLS and CDR2 YYNGEE. V was shortened by 0 bases and J by 0 bases, with 9 bases between the two germline ends.

The sample taken for sequencing was blood. The chain joins TRBV9 to TRBJ1-2; no reliable D call. The source is a young man with Graves' ophthalmopathy. This CDR3 reads CASSVGLTANYGYTF. CDR3 bases: TGTGCCAGCAGCGTAGGGCTAACCGCTAACTATGGCTACACCTTC.